Shown below are 12 T cell receptor beta chains from a single sample sequenced in a study of shared clonotypes between healthy human individuals (dated by TCRdb to the early 2020s). Library preparation employed the immunoSEQ multiplex PCR assay. This immuneACCESS table, as held by TCRdb, lists in-frame sequences with V and J called but not all clones. Of the missing ones, under half trace to an unresolved V gene in checked studies; the others have no known cause. Across this sample there are around 2,000,000 clones, with 95% seen only once. The ten largest make up 0.13% of the sample. Sequenced material: naive CD4+ T cells sorted from blood. Taken with the paper, the label for cell subset or site translates to: CD45RA+ positively selected. All receptors derive from a man younger than 35 in good health.

This clone has a single count. Other DNA sequences in this specimen translate into the identical CDR3. The rearrangement links TRBV18 to TRBJ2-3; D gene ambiguous. The V gene's germline CDR1 is KGHSH and CDR2 LQKENI. Trimming pared 6 bases from V and 0 bases from J, leaving 7 bases between. This CDR3 is 13 amino acids long. The CDR3: CASSQASTDTQYF. The CDR3, as DNA: TGTGCCAGCTCGCAAGCTAGCACAGATACGCAGTATTTT.

The rearrangement joins TRBV5-1 to TRBJ2-7; D call uncertain. Per the germline V gene, CDR1 is SGHRS and CDR2 is YFSETQ. CDR3 size: 14 residues. With 1 base removed from V and 0 bases from J, the gap between germline ends came to 8 bases. CDR3 loop: CASSLLTNSYEQYF. The DNA of the CDR3 is TGCGCCAGCAGCTTGTTAACCAACTCCTACGAGCAGTACTTC.

The chain carries TRBV19 and TRBJ2-1, with 8 bases aligning to TRBD2. V lost 10 bases, J lost 1 base, and 6 bases stayed unmatched. The V gene's germline CDR1 is LNHDA and CDR2 SQIVND (reference sequence). The length of the CDR3 is 14 residues. CDR3 nucleotides: TGTGCCACCGAGGCGGGGGGTTCCTACAATGAGCAGTTCTTC. Translation gives CATEAGGSYNEQFF.

The chain carries TRBV5-1 and TRBJ2-3; TRBD2 matches 9 bases. The length of the CDR3 is 16 residues. With 1 base clipped from V and 7 bases from J, the junction kept 10 bases outside the gene matches. CDR1 SGHRS and CDR2 YFSETQ come from the germline V gene. CDR3 sequence reads: CASSLSTAGGGNTQYF. The CDR3 DNA reads TGCGCCAGCAGCTTGAGTACGGCGGGAGGGGGAAATACGCAGTATTTT.

The chain employs TRBV5-5 and TRBJ1-5, with 7 bases fitting TRBD1. The CDR3 loop spans 15 amino acids. The germline CDR1 and CDR2 sequences are SGHKS and YYEKEE (reference sequence). The V gene end was trimmed by 0 bases and the J gene end by 7 bases; junction bases not matched to a gene: 7. The CDR3 DNA reads TGTGCCAGCAGCTTGGTTGGGGACAGCCGGCAGCCCCAGCATTTT. It translates to CASSLVGDSRQPQHF.

The chain has TRBV1 and TRBJ2-3; the table assigns TRBD1, which was not confirmed against the DNA. TRBV1 is termed a pseudogene. The CDR3 covers 18 residues. CDR3 protein: CTSSQHGCWDRAHDTQYF. The CDR3 DNA follows: TGCACCAGCAGCCAACATGGCTGTTGGGACAGGGCCCACGATACGCAGTATTTT.

The V call is TRBV5-4, the J call TRBJ2-3; D perhaps matches TRBD2 (5 bases). Germline V gives CDR1 SGHNT, CDR2 YYREEE (reference sequence). The CDR3 has 16 residues. V gave up 2 bases and J gave up 6 bases, with 19 bases separating them. CDR3 coding DNA: TGTGCCAGCAGCTTAGATCCGGGGAGTCTCAGGGATACGCAGTATTTT. It translates to CASSLDPGSLRDTQYF.

On this clone itself: Different DNA sequences within this sample yield the same CDR3. V gene TRBV30 combines with J gene TRBJ2-7, with no clear D. The CDR3 contains 11 residues. Germline CDR1 GTSNPN, CDR2 SVGIG (reference sequence). Trimming took off 1 base at V and 5 bases at J, with 6 bases between the two ends. This chain's CDR3 is CAWSGQDEQYF. The CDR3 region has the DNA TGTGCCTGGAGTGGGCAGGACGAGCAGTACTTC.

The chain couples TRBV18 to TRBJ2-7, with TRBD2 identical over 11 bases. The trim removed 4 bases at V and 3 bases at J, leaving 5 bases unmatched. This CDR3 spans 15 amino acids. Germline V gene lookup returns CDR1 KGHSH and CDR2 LQKENI. The CDR3 protein is CASSRASGGYYEQYF. CDR3 DNA: TGTGCCAGCTCACGGGCTAGCGGGGGGTACTACGAGCAGTACTTC.

This clone has only one observation. The chain carries TRBV6-6 and TRBJ1-1; no firm D call. Germline loops: CDR1 MNHNY, CDR2 SVGAGI (reference sequence). V dropped 0 bases and J dropped 0 bases, with 8 bases sitting between them. The CDR3 extends over 15 amino acids. CDR3 region: CASSYSRSMNTEAFF. The CDR3 region has the DNA TGTGCCAGCAGTTACTCACGGTCCATGAACACTGAAGCTTTCTTT.

The chain uses TRBV6-5 and TRBJ1-5; maybe TRBD1 (6 bases). Germline V gene lookup returns CDR1 MNHEY and CDR2 SVGAGI. Trimming shortened V by 6 bases and J by 7 bases, and 16 bases separated the two germline ends. There are 14 residues in the CDR3. CDR3 DNA sequence: TGTGCCAGCAGCGCAGGGGTTGTCGGGCAGCCCCAGCATTTT. Translating gives CASSAGVVGQPQHF.

This clone was counted once. The gene calls are TRBV15 and TRBJ1-1, with D possibly matching TRBD1 (5 bases). The CDR3 length is 16 residues. The ends were cut back, 3 bases at V and 0 bases at J, with 14 bases in the middle. The germline gives CDR1 LNHNV, CDR2 YYDKDF (reference sequence). CDR3 nucleotide sequence: TGTGCCACCAGCAGTGCTGGGGCGCAATTGAACACTGAAGCTTTCTTT. Amino acids: CATSSAGAQLNTEAFF.